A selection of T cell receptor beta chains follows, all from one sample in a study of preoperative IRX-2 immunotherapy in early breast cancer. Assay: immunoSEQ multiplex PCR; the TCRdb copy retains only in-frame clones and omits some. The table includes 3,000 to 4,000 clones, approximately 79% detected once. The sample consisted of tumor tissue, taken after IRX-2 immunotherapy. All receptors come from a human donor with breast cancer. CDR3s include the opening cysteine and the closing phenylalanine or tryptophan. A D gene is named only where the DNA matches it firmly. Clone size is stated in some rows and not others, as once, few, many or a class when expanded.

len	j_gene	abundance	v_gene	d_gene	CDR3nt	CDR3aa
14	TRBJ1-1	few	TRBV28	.	TGTGCCAGCATAGGGCGGTTGAGGTACACTGAAGCTTTCTTT	CASIGRLRYTEAFF
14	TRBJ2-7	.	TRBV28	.	TGTGCCAGCAGTTTACTCCCCAGCTCCTACGAGCAGTACTTC	CASSLLPSSYEQYF
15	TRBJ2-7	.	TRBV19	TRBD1	TGTGCCAGTAGCGACTCCGGGACAGGGTATCGCGAGCAGTACTTC	CASSDSGTGYREQYF
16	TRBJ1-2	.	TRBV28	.	TGTGCCAGCTCCAGGGTTTTCATCGCCCCCCTCTATGGCTACACCTTC	CASSRVFIAPLYGYTF
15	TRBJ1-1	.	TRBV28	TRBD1	TGTGCCAGCAGCCGGACACAGGGGAGGGACACTGAAGCTTTCTTT	CASSRTQGRDTEAFF
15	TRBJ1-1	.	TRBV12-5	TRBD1	TGTGCCAGCACCCTCCTGACAGGGGAGAACACTGAAGCTTTCTTT	CASTLLTGENTEAFF
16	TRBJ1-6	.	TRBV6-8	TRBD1	TGTGCCAGCAGTAGACAGGGAGGATCCTATAATTCACCCCTCCACTTT	CASSRQGGSYNSPLHF
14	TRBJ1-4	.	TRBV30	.	TGTGCCTGGAGTGCACCAGGGGTGTACGAAAAACTGTTTTTT	CAWSAPGVYEKLFF
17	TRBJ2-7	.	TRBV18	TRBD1	TGTGCCAGCTCACCAAGGAATCCCGGGACAGGGGTTTACGAGCAGTACTTC	CASSPRNPGTGVYEQYF
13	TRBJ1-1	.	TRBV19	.	TGTGCCAGTATTCCTTTCCGAGGAACTGAAGCTTTCTTT	CASIPFRGTEAFF
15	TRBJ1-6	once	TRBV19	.	TGTGCCAGTAGTATAGATCATCGGGGGAATTCACCCCTCCACTTT	CASSIDHRGNSPLHF
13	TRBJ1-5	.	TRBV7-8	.	TGTGCCAGCAGCCTCAGGGTCGGTCAGCCCCAGCATTTT	CASSLRVGQPQHF
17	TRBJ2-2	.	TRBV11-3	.	TGTGCCAGCAGCCCAGGACGGCCAGTAGGGAACACCGGGGAGCTGTTTTTT	CASSPGRPVGNTGELFF
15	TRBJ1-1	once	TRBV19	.	TGTGCCAGTAGTATAGATCAGAGGGGGGGTACTGAAGCTTTCTTT	CASSIDQRGGTEAFF
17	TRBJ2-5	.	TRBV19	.	TGTGCCAGTAGAAACAGCCGTAGGGCGACAGCGCAAGAGACCCAGTACTTC	CASRNSRRATAQETQYF
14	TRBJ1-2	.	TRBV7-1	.	TGTGCCAGCAGCTTGGCCCGGACAGCCTATGGCTACACCTTC	CASSLARTAYGYTF
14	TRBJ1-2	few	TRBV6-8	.	TGTGCCAGCAGTTTAGGATTTGAGGCGCGAGGCTACACCTTC	CASSLGFEARGYTF
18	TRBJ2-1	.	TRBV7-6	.	TGTGCCAGCAGCTTAGGGGAGTCAGCTTCGAGCTCCTACAATGAGCAGTTCTTC	CASSLGESASSSYNEQFF
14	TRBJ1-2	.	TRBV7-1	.	TGTGCCAGCAGCTTAACGGTGTCAGGGGATGGCTACACCTTC	CASSLTVSGDGYTF
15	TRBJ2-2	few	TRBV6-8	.	TGTGCCAGCCCTCGTAGGGGCGGGGAGACCGGGGAGCTGTTTTTT	CASPRRGGETGELFF
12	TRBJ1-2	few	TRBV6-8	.	TGTGCCATCATGAGGGATTGGGGAGGCTACACCTTC	CAIMRDWGGYTF
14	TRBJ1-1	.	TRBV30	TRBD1	TGTGCCTGGAGTCTCAGGGGGATGAACACTGAAGCTTTCTTT	CAWSLRGMNTEAFF
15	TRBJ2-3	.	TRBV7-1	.	TGTGCCAGCAGTTACAGGAGTGATTGGGGGGATACGCAGTATTTT	CASSYRSDWGDTQYF
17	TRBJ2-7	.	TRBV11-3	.	TGTGCCAGCAGCTCCCTAATGGGCACAACCAGCCCCTACGAGCAGTACTTC	CASSSLMGTTSPYEQYF
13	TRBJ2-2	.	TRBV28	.	TGTGCCAGCAGTCTCGCCGGGACCGGGGAGCTGTTTTTT	CASSLAGTGELFF
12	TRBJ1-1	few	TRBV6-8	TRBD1	TGTGCCAGCAGTGAGGGGGCTCCTGAAGCTTTCTTT	CASSEGAPEAFF
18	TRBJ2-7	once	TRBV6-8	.	TGTGCCAGCAGTTACTCGAGCCCTGGTTGGACAGACAACTCCAAGCAGTACTTC	CASSYSSPGWTDNSKQYF
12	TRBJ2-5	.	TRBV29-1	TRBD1	TGCAGCGGTGACAGGGGCAGGGAGACCCAGTACTTC	CSGDRGRETQYF
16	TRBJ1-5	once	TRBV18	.	TGTGCCAGCTCACCAACCGGGGACGTTTCCAATCAGCCCCAGCATTTT	CASSPTGDVSNQPQHF
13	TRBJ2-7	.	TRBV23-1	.	TGCGCCAGCAGCACGCGAACAGGGATCGAGCAGTACTTC	CASSTRTGIEQYF
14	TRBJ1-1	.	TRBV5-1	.	TGCGCCAGCAGCTTGCAAGCAACGAACACTGAAGCTTTCTTT	CASSLQATNTEAFF
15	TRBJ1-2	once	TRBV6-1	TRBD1	TGTGCCAGCAGTGAAGGGGGACAGCAGAACTATGGCTACACCTTC	CASSEGGQQNYGYTF
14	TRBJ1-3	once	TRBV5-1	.	TGCGCCAGCAGCTTGGCCGGGACTGGAAACACCATATATTTT	CASSLAGTGNTIYF
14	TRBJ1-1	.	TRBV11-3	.	TGTGCCAGCAGCTCGGACCTAAGTATCACTGAAGCTTTCTTT	CASSSDLSITEAFF
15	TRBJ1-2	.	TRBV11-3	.	TGTGCCAGCAGCTTGGTAAAGGGCAGGTATCATGGCTACACCTTC	CASSLVKGRYHGYTF
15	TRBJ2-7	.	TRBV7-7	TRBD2	TGTGCCAGCAGCTTTGGGGGAGGGCCTGGCTACGAGCAGTACTTC	CASSFGGGPGYEQYF
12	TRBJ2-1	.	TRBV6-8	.	TGTGCCAGCAGAGATGGCGCAGGTGAGCAGTTCTTC	CASRDGAGEQFF
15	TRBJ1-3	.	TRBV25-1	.	TGTGCCAGCAGTGATGGTCTTTCCCCGGAAAACACCATATATTTT	CASSDGLSPENTIYF
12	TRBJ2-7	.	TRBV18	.	TGTGCCAGCTCACCAGTCCAGTACGAGCAGTACTTC	CASSPVQYEQYF
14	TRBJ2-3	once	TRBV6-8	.	TGTGCCAGTCGCTCAGTACTGGGCACAGATACGCAGTATTTT	CASRSVLGTDTQYF
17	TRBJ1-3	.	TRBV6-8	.	TGTGCCAGCAGTGATACCGGGAATGCGGGAGCGCTAAACACCATATATTTT	CASSDTGNAGALNTIYF
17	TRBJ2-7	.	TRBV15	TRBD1	TGTGCCAGCAGCCAAACCCTAGACAGGGCCAGCTCCTACGAGCAGTACTTC	CASSQTLDRASSYEQYF
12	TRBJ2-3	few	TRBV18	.	TGTGCCAGCTCAAGAGAGACAGATACGCAGTATTTT	CASSRETDTQYF
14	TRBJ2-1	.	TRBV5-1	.	TGCGCCAGCAGCTTGGAAAGCGGAGTGGGGGAGCAGTTCTTC	CASSLESGVGEQFF
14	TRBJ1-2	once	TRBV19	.	TGTGCCAGTACCAAAACGGGGCAGTCCTATGGCTACACCTTC	CASTKTGQSYGYTF
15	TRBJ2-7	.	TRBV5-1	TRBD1	TGCGCCAGCAGCTCCCCCGGGACAGGGATCTACGAGCAGTACTTC	CASSSPGTGIYEQYF
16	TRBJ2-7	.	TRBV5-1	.	TGCGCCAGCAGCTTCCTATTGGGACGCCCGGCGGACGAGCAGTACTTC	CASSFLLGRPADEQYF
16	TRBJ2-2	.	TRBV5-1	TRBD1	TGCGCCAGCAGCCGAGGACAGGGCGCGAACACCGGGGAGCTGTTTTTT	CASSRGQGANTGELFF
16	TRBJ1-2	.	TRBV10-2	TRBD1	TGCGCCAGCAGTGAATCCGACAGGGGGACTAACTATGGCTACACCTTC	CASSESDRGTNYGYTF
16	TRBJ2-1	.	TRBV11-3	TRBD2	TGTGCCAGCAGCAGGACGGGACTAGGCTCCTACAATGAGCAGTTCTTC	CASSRTGLGSYNEQFF